This T cell receptor (beta chain) was sequenced during a study of cytomegalovirus exposure and HLA in healthy donors. Across the study: HLA-typed donors contributed some 87 million unique TCRs, which were held in an early data release.

PCR primers comprised 60 Vbeta and 13 Jbeta primers. The protocol was immunoSEQ multiplex PCR, while the TCRdb copy is restricted to in-frame clones and leaves out a portion. This sample carries more than 100,000 clones, around 80% of them seen once, and the ten largest clones take 2.1%. The germline V and J ends were trimmed by 5 bases and 0 bases, with 7 bases remaining between them. The CDR3 has 14 amino acids. In germline, CDR1 is LNHDA, CDR2 SQIVND (reference sequence). The V gene is TRBV19, the J gene TRBJ1-4; D call uncertain. The clonotype originates from a young man in good health and CMV-seronegative. The specimen sequenced was PBMCs. The CDR3 loop reads CASSFGATNEKLFF. For the CDR3, the DNA is TGTGCCAGTAGTTTCGGTGCAACTAATGAAAAACTGTTTTTT.